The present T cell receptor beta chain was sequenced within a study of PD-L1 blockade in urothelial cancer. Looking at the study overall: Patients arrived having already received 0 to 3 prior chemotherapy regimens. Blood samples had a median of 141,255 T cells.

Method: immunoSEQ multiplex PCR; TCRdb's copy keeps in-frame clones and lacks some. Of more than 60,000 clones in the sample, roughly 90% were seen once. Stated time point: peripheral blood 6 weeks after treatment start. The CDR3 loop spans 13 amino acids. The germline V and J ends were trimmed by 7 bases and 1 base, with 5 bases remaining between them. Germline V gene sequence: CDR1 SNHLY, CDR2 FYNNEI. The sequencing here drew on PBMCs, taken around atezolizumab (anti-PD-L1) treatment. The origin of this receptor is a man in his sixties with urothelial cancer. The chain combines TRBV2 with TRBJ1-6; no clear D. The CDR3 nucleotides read TGTGCCAGCAAACAGTCCTATAATTCACCCCTCCACTTT. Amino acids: CASKQSYNSPLHF.